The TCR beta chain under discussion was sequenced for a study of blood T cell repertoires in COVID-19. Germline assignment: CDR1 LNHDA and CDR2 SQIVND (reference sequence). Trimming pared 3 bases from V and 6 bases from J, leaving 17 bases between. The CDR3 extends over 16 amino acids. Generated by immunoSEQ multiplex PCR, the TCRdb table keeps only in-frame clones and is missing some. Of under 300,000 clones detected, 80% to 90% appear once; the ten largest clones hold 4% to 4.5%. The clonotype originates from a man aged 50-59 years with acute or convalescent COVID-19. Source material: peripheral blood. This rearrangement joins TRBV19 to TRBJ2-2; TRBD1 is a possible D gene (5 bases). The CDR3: CASSIFVWGGAGELFF. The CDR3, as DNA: TGTGCCAGTAGTATTTTCGTTTGGGGCGGAGCCGGGGAGCTGTTTTTT.